This entry is about one TCR beta chain. This clonotype has more than one count but fewer than ten. Its specific antigen is unknown. No much larger clone is present one base from it, and per-base qualities are unavailable. The CDR3 covers 17 residues, taking in both the cysteine and the phenylalanine. Only the CDR3 part of the read is kept: 51 bases, read in frame from the first base. The junction shows trimming of 5 bases on V and 6 bases on J, and the gene matches do not reach 16 bases of it. CDR1 and CDR2 were assigned from the germline V gene as SGHAT and FQNNGV. This specimen comes from a study of regulatory T cells in long-lasting Graves disease (dated by TCRdb to about 2021). Regarding the study in general: Antithyroid drugs had been taken for less than 3 months by newly diagnosed Graves' disease patients. A total of roughly 33 samples underwent TCR sequencing: around 13 from persistent and roughly 20 from newly diagnosed Graves' disease patients. This study used TCR sequencing and RNA sequencing of peripheral blood to compare persistent Graves' disease patients against newly diagnosed Graves' disease patients. The study was conducted in China and was registered as a clinical trial. Broad study findings and their caveats: Compared with newly diagnosed patients, patients with persistent Graves' disease had lower TCR Shannon entropy and fewer highly expanded clones, which suggests clonal expansion. Because the primary lesion, thyroid tissue, could not be accessed, the study looked at peripheral blood alone. As a limitation, the authors acknowledged that the small sample size may reduce accuracy. Patients with persistent disease shared more public clonotypes (approximately 2,500) than newly diagnosed patients did (about 970). Only the TCR beta chain was sequenced and analyzed. TRBV28, TRBJ1-2 and TRBJ2-5 were preferentially used in persistent disease, while TRBV20-1 and TRBJ2-1 were favored in newly diagnosed disease.

Per the publication, the time point label means: newly diagnosed GD, antithyroid drugs for less than 3 months. RNA was extracted from PBMCs in TRIzol for both TCR sequencing and RNA sequencing. The diagnosis of Graves' disease followed American Thyroid Association guidelines. The patients came from an endocrinology department in Xi'an, China. Each patient gave roughly 10 milliliters of peripheral blood, collected in an EDTA anticoagulant tube. PBMCs were isolated by Ficoll Paque Plus density gradient separation without further T cell sorting. RNA quality was checked with an Agilent 2100 Bioanalyzer and agarose gel, and concentration with a NanoDrop 2000. The library was built by means of multiplex PCR. The reads were generated on an Illumina HiSeq 4000. iRepertoire HTBI primers and Arm-PCR amplification of CDR3 regions were used to construct TCR beta libraries. Gel purification was performed on PCR products prior to sequencing. Regarding the original processing steps: A total of 60 to 80 TRBV and 14 TRBJ segments were identified across samples and were used for gene usage analysis of CDR3 amino acid clonotypes. Filtered high-quality paired reads were merged into contigs using COPE and FqMerger. Contigs were aligned with BLAST to IMGT TRBV, TRBD and TRBJ reference genes, and CDR3 was defined per IMGT. Clonotypes above 0.1% frequency were classified as highly expanded clones. Shannon entropy served as the measure of repertoire diversity, while the Gini coefficient captured V-J evenness. A clonotype was considered public if more than one individual shared it. TCRdb trimmed public reads at Q25 via fastp, called clones via MiXCR and kept in-frame beta chains. A single entry per CDR3 protein holds the most common genes and DNA from its merged rows. The V and J calls follow TCRdb's processing rather than the paper's. Recorded for this sample are about 430,000 distinct CDR3 sequences; approximately 16% of them occurred a single time. The leading ten clones occupy roughly 8% of the sample.

The data were also submitted as part of a second study, on T cells in Graves' hyperthyroidism and ophthalmopathy. The second publication reports: Stable Graves' hyperthyroidism was defined as no progression to ophthalmopathy during 18 months of follow-up. Hyperthyroidism patients were newly diagnosed, with disease duration under 2 months, and aged 18 to 65 years. The study excluded patients with uncontrolled infections, other autoimmune diseases, pregnancy or lactation. Clinical symptoms, serum thyroxine and TRAb, thyroid ultrasound, and orbital computed tomography formed the basis for the diagnoses. The first round of RT-PCR for the TCR CDR3 was performed with the HTBI primer set and the Qiagen OneStep RT-PCR kit. Blood samples also contained most of the expanded thyroid clonotypes (frequency above 0.001), which suggests that blood repertoires may reflect thyroid immune responses. A model built on a 13 V-J signature distinguished ophthalmopathy from stable hyperthyroidism, reaching approximately 89% sensitivity and 81.08% specificity in cross-validation and 80%/75% in testing. In validation, progression to ophthalmopathy was predicted by the model with almost 71% sensitivity and around 76% specificity, a median of approximately 6.5 months before onset. A discovery cohort of about 96 patients, about 43 with Graves' ophthalmopathy and over 55 with stable Graves' hyperthyroidism, was used to find distinguishing TCR V-J signatures. An independent validation cohort of around 19 hyperthyroidism patients and 17 patients who later progressed to ophthalmopathy tested prospective prediction of ophthalmopathy. For training and testing, the 100 or so patients in the discovery cohort were randomly divided in a 7:3 ratio. The study also compared thyroid tissue and blood T-cell repertoires from about six Graves' hyperthyroidism patients. Once sampling was done, hyperthyroidism patients were given methimazole at a starting dose of 30 mg daily, whereas ophthalmopathy patients were given high-dose intravenous methylprednisolone. The libraries were constructed in a second round of multiplex PCR and then size-selected and purified. Sequencing of the libraries was done on an Illumina HiSeq2000 using paired-end 100 bp reads. SOAPnuke was used to process the raw data, removing reads that contained adapters or uncalled bases, had a mean Phred below 15, or lacked an exact match to the constant primer or identifier. COPE v1.2.5 was used to merge high-quality paired reads, and clonotypes were defined as unique nucleotide sequences. Clonotypes were aligned to IMGT TRBV, TRBD and TRBJ reference segments using MiTCR v1.1. The analysis was restricted to V-J combinations with a frequency above 0.0001, which together covered around 99% of the repertoires. The TCS score was defined as the ratio of F50 (clonal expansion) to E x V (chaos), calculated using BLOSUM62-based TCRdist between CDR3 peptides within each V-J. Welch's t-statistics and random forest reduced roughly 540 V-J features to about 12, which were used in a naive Bayes classifier (R e1071). Sample size was not statistically predetermined, and investigators were not blinded to group allocation. The paper reports TCR Vbeta CDR3 sequencing of approximately 130 peripheral blood samples: some 44 ophthalmopathy, over 70 hyperthyroidism and around 17 progressor patients.

Source: peripheral blood mononuclear cells (PBMCs), taken at new diagnosis, from a patient treated with antithyroid drugs. The chain is made from TRBV11-2 and TRBJ2-1, and TRBD1 matches 7 of the central bases. This clonotype originated in a woman in her thirties or forties with Graves disease. Donor details come from another sample of the same person, matched by shared clones. The nucleotides read TGTGCCAGCAGCCCCTCGACAGGGTATGGGGTGGGCAATGAGCAGTTCTTC. Translation gives CASSPSTGYGVGNEQFF.